The 18 T cell receptor beta chains given below trace back to one sample, sequenced in a study of blood T cell repertoires in COVID-19. Method: immunoSEQ multiplex PCR; TCRdb's copy keeps in-frame clones and lacks some. The table has a few hundred thousand clones, 75% to 85% seen once; the top ten hold roughly 4.5%. Material for sequencing was PBMCs or T cells enriched from blood (not recorded which). These receptor sequences come from a man in his thirties or forties with acute COVID-19.

V usage is TRBV11-2 and J usage is TRBJ2-1; 12 bases agree with TRBD2. V lost 5 bases to trimming and J lost 0 bases; unmatched junction nucleotides: 5. The CDR3 totals 17 residues. Germline V gives CDR1 SGHAT, CDR2 FQNNGV. DNA of the CDR3: TGTGCCAGCAGCCTGCCTAGCGGGGGGGCCTCCTACAATGAGCAGTTCTTC. It encodes CASSLPSGGASYNEQFF.

This clone was observed once. Here the CDR3 DNA reads TGTGCCAGCAGCTTAGAGAAGCGGGGGGCCTACAATGAGCAGTTCTTC. It specifies CASSLEKRGAYNEQFF. The chain carries TRBV7-2 and TRBJ2-1; 9 bases are shared with TRBD2. Germline CDR1 is SGHTA and CDR2 is FQGNSA. This CDR3 comprises 16 residues. The trim removed 1 base at V and 2 bases at J, leaving 3 bases unmatched.

This clone occurred a few times. The chain is built from TRBV11-3 and TRBJ2-2; D is perhaps TRBD1 (5 bases). CDR3 size: 14 residues. V lost 3 bases to trimming and J lost 4 bases, with 9 bases between them. The germline gives CDR1 SGHNT, CDR2 YENEEA. The CDR3 coding sequence is TGTGCCAGCAGCTTTAAGCAGGGCACCGGGGAGCTGTTTTTT. Encoded protein: CASSFKQGTGELFF.

V and J are TRBV25-1 and TRBJ1-2; no firm D call. Between the trimmed V and J ends, which lost 4 bases and 6 bases, there was a span of 27 bases. There are 18 residues in the CDR3. CDR1 is MGHDK, CDR2 SYGVNS, per germline. CDR3: CASSVNSPAGTRRNGYTF. The CDR3 coding sequence is TGTGCCAGCAGTGTGAACAGTCCCGCGGGCACCCGTAGGAATGGCTACACCTTC.

The chain is built from TRBV12-3 or TRBV12-4 and TRBJ1-5; D call uncertain. V gave up 5 bases and J gave up 5 bases, with 10 bases separating them. There are 13 residues in the CDR3. The CDR3 nucleotides read TGTGCCAGCAGTAACATGAGGGATCAGCCCCAGCATTTT. Encoded protein: CASSNMRDQPQHF.

The chain employs TRBV19 and TRBJ1-3; the D is unclear. This CDR3 region has 15 residues. Germline V lookup: CDR1 LNHDA, CDR2 SQIVND (reference sequence). Between the trimmed V and J ends, which lost 0 bases and 4 bases, there was a span of 10 bases. CDR3 coding DNA: TGTGCCAGTAGTATAGACCCAGCGGAAGGAAACACCATATATTTT. It is translated as CASSIDPAEGNTIYF.

The V and J genes are TRBV28 and TRBJ2-1; D perhaps matches TRBD2 (5 bases). Trimming took off 3 bases at V and 12 bases at J, with 12 bases between the two ends. The CDR3 consists of 12 residues. Germline V gene sequence: CDR1 MDHEN, CDR2 SYDVKM. DNA for the CDR3: TGTGCCAGCAGTTTGGACGTGGCGGGGCAGTTCTTC. It specifies CASSLDVAGQFF. The variable domain in full, completed from reference TRBV28 and TRBJ2-1, reads DVKVTQSSRYLVKRTGEKVFLECVQDMDHENMFWYRQDPGLGLRLIYFSYDVKMKEKGDIPEGYSVSREKKERFSLILESASTNQTSMYLCASSLDVAGQFFGPGTRLTVL.

This chain connects TRBV5-5 to TRBJ1-5, with a possible D match to TRBD1 (5 bases). Germline V gene sequence: CDR1 SGHKS, CDR2 YYEKEE (reference sequence). The CDR3 has 15 residues. Trimming cost V 0 bases and J 6 bases, with 13 bases left between them. The CDR3 nucleotides are TGTGCCAGCAGCTTGGAGGGGTCGTTGTTTCAGCCCCAGCATTTT. Protein: CASSLEGSLFQPQHF.

This clone was observed a single time. The gene calls are TRBV2 and TRBJ1-6; D gene uncertain. The CDR3 runs 13 residues. The ends were cut back, 3 bases at V and 13 bases at J, with 13 bases in the middle. The germline V gene has CDR1 SNHLY and CDR2 FYNNEI. CDR3 protein: CASSDTSPRPLHF. As DNA, the CDR3 is TGTGCCAGCAGTGACACTTCTCCCCGGCCCCTCCACTTT.

The V and J genes are TRBV20-1 and TRBJ1-2; D call uncertain. This CDR3 has 11 amino acids. CDR1 is DFQATT and CDR2 is SNEGSKA in the germline V gene (reference sequence). Written as DNA, the CDR3 is TGCAACCTCGCCGGGTCTATGGGCTACACCTTC. Amino acids: CNLAGSMGYTF.

The V call is TRBV10-1, the J call TRBJ2-7, with D maybe TRBD2 (5 bases). Germline CDR1 WNHNN, CDR2 SYGVQD (reference sequence). The CDR3 is made up of 11 amino acids. CDR3 in amino acids: CVTSKSRGQYF. The CDR3 DNA sequence: TGCGTCACCAGCAAGAGTCGGGGGCAGTACTTC.

The J gene is TRBJ1-4, the V gene TRBV12-3 or TRBV12-4, with D unresolved. Trimming pared 5 bases from V and 8 bases from J, leaving 12 bases between. This CDR3 is 13 amino acids long. The CDR3 DNA reads as TGTGCCAGCAGTCCCACAGTCTGGGAAAAACTGTTTTTT. Translated, it gives CASSPTVWEKLFF.

The rearrangement uses TRBV27 and TRBJ1-5, with TRBD1 identical over 7 bases. CDR3 length: 14 residues. V lost 5 bases, J lost 5 bases, and 6 bases stayed unmatched. Germline CDR1 and CDR2: MNHEY and SMNVEV (reference sequence). CDR3 sequence reads: CASSLRGPDQPQHF. CDR3 in DNA: TGTGCCAGCAGTCTTAGGGGGCCGGATCAGCCCCAGCATTTT.

This clone was observed at least ten times. This sequence joins TRBV6-6 and TRBJ1-1, with TRBD1 as a possible D gene (6 bases). Germline values: CDR1 MNHNY, CDR2 SVGAGI (reference sequence). V was trimmed by 2 bases and J by 6 bases, leaving 10 bases between them. The CDR3 extends over 13 amino acids. The CDR3 region is CASSYLPGAEAFF. Written as DNA, the CDR3 is TGTGCCAGCAGTTACCTTCCAGGGGCTGAAGCTTTCTTT.

V is TRBV9 and J is TRBJ1-6; no definite D call. From germline, CDR1 is SGDLS and CDR2 YYNGEE. The CDR3 has 16 amino acids. Trimming took off 0 bases at V and 12 bases at J, with 19 bases between the two ends. The CDR3 DNA reads TGTGCCAGCAGCGTAGATGGAGGCGCACGTGAAGAACCCCTCCACTTT. Protein sequence: CASSVDGGAREEPLHF.

The chain uses TRBV19 and TRBJ1-5, with 8 bases lining up with TRBD1. J was trimmed by 6 bases and V by 3 bases; bases with no gene match: 7. The CDR3 runs to 15 residues. CDR1 and CDR2 from the germline V gene are LNHDA and SQIVND (reference sequence). The CDR3 loop is CASSIAGGVSQPQHF. CDR3 DNA: TGTGCCAGTAGTATTGCAGGGGGCGTCAGTCAGCCCCAGCATTTT.

The chain uses TRBV28 and TRBJ1-2; D gene uncertain. Germline assignment: CDR1 MDHEN and CDR2 SYDVKM. The germline V and J ends were trimmed by 7 bases and 9 bases, with 18 bases remaining between them. The CDR3 has 13 residues. The CDR3 sequence: CASTQLGRGSYTF. CDR3 DNA: TGTGCCAGCACTCAACTGGGAAGAGGGAGCTACACCTTC.

The chain joins TRBV5-6 to TRBJ1-6; TRBD1 matches at 7 bases. Per the germline V gene, CDR1 is SGHDT and CDR2 is YYEEEE. V shed 4 bases and J 8 bases; nucleotides not matched to a gene: 6. The CDR3 totals 14 residues. DNA for the CDR3: TGTGCCAGCAGCCGGACAGGAGGAGATTCACCCCTCCACTTT. This gives the protein CASSRTGGDSPLHF.